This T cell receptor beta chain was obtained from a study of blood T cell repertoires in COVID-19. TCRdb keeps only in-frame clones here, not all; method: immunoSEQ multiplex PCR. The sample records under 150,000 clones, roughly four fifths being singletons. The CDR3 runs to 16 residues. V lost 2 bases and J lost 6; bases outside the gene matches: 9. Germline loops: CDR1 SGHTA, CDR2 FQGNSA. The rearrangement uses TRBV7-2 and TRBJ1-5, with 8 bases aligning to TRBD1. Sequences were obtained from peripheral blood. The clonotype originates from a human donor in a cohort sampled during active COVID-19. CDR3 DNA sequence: TGTGCCAGCAGCTTATCAGGGGGCGCCGAGCGTCAGCCCCAGCATTTT. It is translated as CASSLSGGAERQPQHF.